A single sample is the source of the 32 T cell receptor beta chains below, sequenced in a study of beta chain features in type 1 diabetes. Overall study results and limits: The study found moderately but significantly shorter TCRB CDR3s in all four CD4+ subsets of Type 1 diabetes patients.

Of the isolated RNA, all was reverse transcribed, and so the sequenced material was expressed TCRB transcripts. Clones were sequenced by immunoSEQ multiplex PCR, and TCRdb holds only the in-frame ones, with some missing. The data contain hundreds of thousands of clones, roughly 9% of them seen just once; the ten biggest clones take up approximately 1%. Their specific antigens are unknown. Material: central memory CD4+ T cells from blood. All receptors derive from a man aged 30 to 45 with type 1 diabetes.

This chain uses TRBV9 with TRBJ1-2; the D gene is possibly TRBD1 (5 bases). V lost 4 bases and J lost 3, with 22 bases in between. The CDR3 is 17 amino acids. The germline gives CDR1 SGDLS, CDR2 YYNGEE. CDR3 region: CASSPTPGLGGDYGYTF. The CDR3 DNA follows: TGTGCCAGCAGCCCCACACCGGGACTCGGGGGTGACTATGGCTACACCTTC.

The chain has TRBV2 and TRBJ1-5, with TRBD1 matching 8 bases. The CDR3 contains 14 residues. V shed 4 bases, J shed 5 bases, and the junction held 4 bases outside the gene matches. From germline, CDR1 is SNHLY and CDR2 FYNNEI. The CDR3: CASSATGVDQPQHF. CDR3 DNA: TGTGCCAGCAGTGCGACAGGGGTTGATCAGCCCCAGCATTTT.

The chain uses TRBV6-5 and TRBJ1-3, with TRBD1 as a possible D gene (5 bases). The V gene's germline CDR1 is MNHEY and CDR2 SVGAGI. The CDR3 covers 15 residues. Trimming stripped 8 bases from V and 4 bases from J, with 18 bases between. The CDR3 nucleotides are TGTGCCAGCCGGCTGGGGGGAGAAGCAGGAAACACCATATATTTT. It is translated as CASRLGGEAGNTIYF.

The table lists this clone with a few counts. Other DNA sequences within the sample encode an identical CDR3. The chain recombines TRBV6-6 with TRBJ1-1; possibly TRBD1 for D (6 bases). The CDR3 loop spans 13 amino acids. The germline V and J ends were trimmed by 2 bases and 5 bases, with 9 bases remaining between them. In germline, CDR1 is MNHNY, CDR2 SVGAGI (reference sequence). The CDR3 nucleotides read TGTGCCAGCAGTTACCAGGGGAGGACTGAAGCTTTCTTT. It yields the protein CASSYQGRTEAFF.

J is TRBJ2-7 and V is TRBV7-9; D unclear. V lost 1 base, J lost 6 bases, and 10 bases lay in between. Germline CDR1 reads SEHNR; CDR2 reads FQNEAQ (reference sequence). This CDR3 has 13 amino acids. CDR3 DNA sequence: TGTGCCAGCAGCTTAGAAGGCAGCCTCGAGCAGTACTTC. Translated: CASSLEGSLEQYF.

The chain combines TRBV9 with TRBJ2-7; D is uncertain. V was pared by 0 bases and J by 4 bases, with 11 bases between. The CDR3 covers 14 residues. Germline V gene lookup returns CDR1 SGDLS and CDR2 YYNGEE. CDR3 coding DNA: TGTGCCAGCAGCGTAGCTGGGATTGGTTACGAGCAGTACTTC. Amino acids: CASSVAGIGYEQYF.

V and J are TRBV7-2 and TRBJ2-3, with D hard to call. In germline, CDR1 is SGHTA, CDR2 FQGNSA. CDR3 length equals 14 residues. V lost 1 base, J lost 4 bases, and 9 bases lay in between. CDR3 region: CASSLDGWADTQYF. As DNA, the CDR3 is TGTGCCAGCAGCTTAGATGGGTGGGCAGATACGCAGTATTTT. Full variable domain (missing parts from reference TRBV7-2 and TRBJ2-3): GAGVSQSPSNKVTEKGKDVELRCDPISGHTALYWYRQSLGQGLEFLIYFQGNSAPDKSGLPSDRFSAERTGGSVSTLTIQRTQQEDSAVYLCASSLDGWADTQYFGPGTRLTVL.

The CDR3 region is CASSPDSSSGANVLTF. For the CDR3, the DNA is TGTGCCAGCAGCCCGGACTCGTCCTCTGGGGCCAACGTCCTGACTTTC. The rearrangement links TRBV7-2 to TRBJ2-6; perhaps TRBD2 as D (5 bases). The germline CDR1 and CDR2 sequences are SGHTA and FQGNSA. The CDR3 is 16 amino acids. Trimming took off 5 bases at V and 0 bases at J, with 11 bases between the two ends.

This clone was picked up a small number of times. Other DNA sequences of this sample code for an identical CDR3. CDR3: CASRSGGSSYNEQFF. CDR3 DNA sequence: TGTGCCAGCAGAAGCGGGGGGAGTTCCTACAATGAGCAGTTCTTC. The chain recombines TRBV27 with TRBJ2-1; 9 nucleotides agree with TRBD2. Germline values: CDR1 MNHEY, CDR2 SMNVEV (reference sequence). V gave up 6 bases and J gave up 1 base; unmatched junction bases: 4. This CDR3 has 15 amino acids.

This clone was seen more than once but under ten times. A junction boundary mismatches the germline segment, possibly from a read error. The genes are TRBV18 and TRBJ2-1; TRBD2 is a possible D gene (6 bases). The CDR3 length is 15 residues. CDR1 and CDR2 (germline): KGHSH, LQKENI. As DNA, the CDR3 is TGTGCCAGCTCCCCACAAGTTGCCGGGGGCAATGAGCAGTTCTTC. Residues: CASSPQVAGGNEQFF.

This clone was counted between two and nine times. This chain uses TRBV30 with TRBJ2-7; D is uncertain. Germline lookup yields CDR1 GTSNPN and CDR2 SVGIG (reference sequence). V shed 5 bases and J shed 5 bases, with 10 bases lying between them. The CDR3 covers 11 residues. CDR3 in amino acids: CAWVKGNEQYF. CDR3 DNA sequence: TGTGCCTGGGTTAAAGGGAACGAGCAGTACTTC. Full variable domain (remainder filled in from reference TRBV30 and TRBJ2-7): SQTIHQWPATLVQPVGSPLSLECTVEGTSNPNLYWYRQAAGRGLQLLFYSVGIGQISSEVPQNLSASRPQDRQFILSSKKLLLSDSGFYLCAWVKGNEQYFGPGTRLTVT.

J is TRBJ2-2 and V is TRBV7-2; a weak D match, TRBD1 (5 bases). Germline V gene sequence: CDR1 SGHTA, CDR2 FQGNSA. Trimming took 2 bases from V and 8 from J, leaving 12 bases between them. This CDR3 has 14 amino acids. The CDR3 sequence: CASSLRGLRGELFF. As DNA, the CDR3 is TGTGCCAGCAGCTTAAGGGGCCTTCGGGGGGAGCTGTTTTTT.

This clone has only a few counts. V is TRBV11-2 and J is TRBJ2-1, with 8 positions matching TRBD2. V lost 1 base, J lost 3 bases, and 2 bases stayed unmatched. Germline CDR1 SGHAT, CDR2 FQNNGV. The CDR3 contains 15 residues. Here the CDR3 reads CASSLARGDYNEQFF. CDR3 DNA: TGTGCCAGCAGCTTAGCGCGGGGGGACTACAATGAGCAGTTCTTC.

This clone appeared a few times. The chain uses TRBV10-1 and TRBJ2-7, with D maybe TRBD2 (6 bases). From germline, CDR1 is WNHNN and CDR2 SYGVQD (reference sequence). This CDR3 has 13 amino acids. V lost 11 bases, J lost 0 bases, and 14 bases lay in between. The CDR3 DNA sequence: TGCGCCGGACCGTGGACTATCTCCTACGAGCAGTACTTC. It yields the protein CAGPWTISYEQYF.

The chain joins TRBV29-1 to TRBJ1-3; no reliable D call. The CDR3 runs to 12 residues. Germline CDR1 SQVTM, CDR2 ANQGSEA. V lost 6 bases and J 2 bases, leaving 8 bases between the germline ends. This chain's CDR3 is CSVQVPGNTIYF. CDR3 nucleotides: TGCAGCGTCCAGGTCCCTGGAAACACCATATATTTT.

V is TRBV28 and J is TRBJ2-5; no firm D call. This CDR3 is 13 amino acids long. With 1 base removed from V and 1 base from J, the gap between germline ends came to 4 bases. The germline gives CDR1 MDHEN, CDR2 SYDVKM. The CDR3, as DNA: TGTGCCAGCAGTTTATCCAGCCAAGAGACCCAGTACTTC. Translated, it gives CASSLSSQETQYF.

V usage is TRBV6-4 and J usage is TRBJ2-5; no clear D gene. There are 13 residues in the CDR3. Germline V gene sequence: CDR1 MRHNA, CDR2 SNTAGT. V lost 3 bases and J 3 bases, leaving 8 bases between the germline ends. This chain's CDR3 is CASSESPEETQYF. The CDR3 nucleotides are TGTGCCAGCAGTGAGTCCCCCGAAGAGACCCAGTACTTC.

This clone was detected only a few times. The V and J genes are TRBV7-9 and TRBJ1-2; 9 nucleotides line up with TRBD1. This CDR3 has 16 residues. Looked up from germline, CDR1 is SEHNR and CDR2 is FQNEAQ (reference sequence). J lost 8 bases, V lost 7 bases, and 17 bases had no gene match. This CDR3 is CASTTPGQGGVGGYTF. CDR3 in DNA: TGTGCCAGCACCACCCCGGGACAGGGTGGGGTAGGGGGCTACACCTTC.

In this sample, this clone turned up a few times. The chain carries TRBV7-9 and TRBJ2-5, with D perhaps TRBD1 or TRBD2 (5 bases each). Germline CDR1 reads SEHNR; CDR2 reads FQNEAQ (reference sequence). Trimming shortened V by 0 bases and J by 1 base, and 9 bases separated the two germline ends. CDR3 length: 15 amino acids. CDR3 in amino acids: CASSLAGRRQETQYF. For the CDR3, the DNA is TGTGCCAGCAGCTTAGCGGGACGGCGCCAAGAGACCCAGTACTTC. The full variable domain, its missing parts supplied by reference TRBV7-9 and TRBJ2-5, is DTGVSQNPRHKITKRGQNVTFRCDPISEHNRLYWYRQTLGQGPEFLTYFQNEAQLEKSRLLSDRFSAERPKGSFSTLEIQRTEQGDSAMYLCASSLAGRRQETQYFGPGTRLLVL.

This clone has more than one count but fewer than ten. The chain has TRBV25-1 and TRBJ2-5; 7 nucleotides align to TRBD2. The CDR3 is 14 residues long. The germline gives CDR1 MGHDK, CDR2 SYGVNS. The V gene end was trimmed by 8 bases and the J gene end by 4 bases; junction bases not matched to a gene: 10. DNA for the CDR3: TGTGCCAGCGGGGGGGGAGGGCTCGGAGAGACCCAGTACTTC. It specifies CASGGGGLGETQYF.

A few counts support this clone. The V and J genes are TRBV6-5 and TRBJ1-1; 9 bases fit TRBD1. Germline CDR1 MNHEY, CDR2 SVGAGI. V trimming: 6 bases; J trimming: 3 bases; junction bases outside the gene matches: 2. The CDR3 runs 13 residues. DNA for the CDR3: TGTGCCAGCAGGAGACAGGGGGACACTGAAGCTTTCTTT. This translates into CASRRQGDTEAFF.

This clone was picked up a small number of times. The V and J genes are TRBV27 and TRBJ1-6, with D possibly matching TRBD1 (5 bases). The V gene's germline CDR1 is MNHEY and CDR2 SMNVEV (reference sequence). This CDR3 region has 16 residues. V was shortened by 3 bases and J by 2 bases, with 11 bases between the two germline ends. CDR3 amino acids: CASSLMGGAYNSPLHF. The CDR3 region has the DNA TGTGCCAGCAGTTTGATGGGGGGAGCCTATAATTCACCCCTCCACTTT.

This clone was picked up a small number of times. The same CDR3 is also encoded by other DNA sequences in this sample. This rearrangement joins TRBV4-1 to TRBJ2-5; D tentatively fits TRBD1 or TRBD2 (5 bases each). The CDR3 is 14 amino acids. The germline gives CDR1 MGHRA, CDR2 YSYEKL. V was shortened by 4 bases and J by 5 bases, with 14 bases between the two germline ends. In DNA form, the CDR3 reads TGCGCCAGCAGCCCTTCGGGGCTCAGGGAGACCCAGTACTTC. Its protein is CASSPSGLRETQYF.

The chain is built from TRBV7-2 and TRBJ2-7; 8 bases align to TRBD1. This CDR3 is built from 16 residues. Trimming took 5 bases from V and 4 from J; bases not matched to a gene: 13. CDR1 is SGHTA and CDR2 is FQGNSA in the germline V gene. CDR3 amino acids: CASSQQGALPQYEQYF. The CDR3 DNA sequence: TGTGCCAGCAGCCAGCAGGGGGCGCTCCCACAGTACGAGCAGTACTTC. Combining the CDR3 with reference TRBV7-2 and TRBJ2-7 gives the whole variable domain GAGVSQSPSNKVTEKGKDVELRCDPISGHTALYWYRQSLGQGLEFLIYFQGNSAPDKSGLPSDRFSAERTGGSVSTLTIQRTQQEDSAVYLCASSQQGALPQYEQYFGPGTRLTVT.

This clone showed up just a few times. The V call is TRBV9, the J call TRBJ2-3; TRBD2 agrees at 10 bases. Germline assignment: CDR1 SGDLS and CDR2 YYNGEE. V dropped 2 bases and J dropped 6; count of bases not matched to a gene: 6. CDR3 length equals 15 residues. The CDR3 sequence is CASSVSGGAGDTQYF. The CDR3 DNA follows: TGTGCCAGCAGCGTGAGCGGGGGGGCCGGGGATACGCAGTATTTT.

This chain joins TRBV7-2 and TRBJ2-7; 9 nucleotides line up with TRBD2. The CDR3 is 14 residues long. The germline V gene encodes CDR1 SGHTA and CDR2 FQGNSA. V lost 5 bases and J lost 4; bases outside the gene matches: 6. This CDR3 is CASSRTRGGYEQYF. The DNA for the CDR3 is TGTGCCAGCAGCCGAACGCGGGGGGGTTACGAGCAGTACTTC.

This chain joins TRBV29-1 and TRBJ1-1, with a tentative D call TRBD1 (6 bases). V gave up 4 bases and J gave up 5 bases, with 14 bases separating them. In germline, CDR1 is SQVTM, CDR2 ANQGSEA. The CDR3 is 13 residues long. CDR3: CSVARTEVTEAFF. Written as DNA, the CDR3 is TGCAGCGTTGCCCGGACAGAGGTTACTGAAGCTTTCTTT.

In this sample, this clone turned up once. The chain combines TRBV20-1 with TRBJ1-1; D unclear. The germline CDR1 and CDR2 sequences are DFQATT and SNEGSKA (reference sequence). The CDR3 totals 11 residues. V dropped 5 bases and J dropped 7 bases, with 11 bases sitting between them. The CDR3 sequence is CSAQNQGEAFF. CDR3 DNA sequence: TGCAGTGCTCAAAACCAAGGTGAAGCTTTCTTT.

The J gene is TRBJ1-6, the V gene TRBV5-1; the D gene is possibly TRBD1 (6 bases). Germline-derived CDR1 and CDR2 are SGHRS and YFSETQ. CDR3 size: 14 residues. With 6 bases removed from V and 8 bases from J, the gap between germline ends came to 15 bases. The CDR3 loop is CASKRQAADSPLHF. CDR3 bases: TGCGCCAGCAAGCGACAGGCGGCGGATTCACCCCTCCACTTT.

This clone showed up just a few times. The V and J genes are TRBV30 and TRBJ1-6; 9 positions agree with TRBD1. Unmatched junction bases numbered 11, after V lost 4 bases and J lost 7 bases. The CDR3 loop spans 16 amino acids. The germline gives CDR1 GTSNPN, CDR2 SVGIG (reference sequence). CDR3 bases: TGTGCCTGGAACCTCTCTGGACAGGGGAAAAATTCACCCCTCCACTTT. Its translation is CAWNLSGQGKNSPLHF.

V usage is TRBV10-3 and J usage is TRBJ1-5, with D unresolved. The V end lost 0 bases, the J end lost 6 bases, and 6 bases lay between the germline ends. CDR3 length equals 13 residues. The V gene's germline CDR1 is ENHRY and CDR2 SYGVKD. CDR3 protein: CAISESTSQPQHF. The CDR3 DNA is TGTGCCATCAGTGAGTCGACGAGTCAGCCCCAGCATTTT.

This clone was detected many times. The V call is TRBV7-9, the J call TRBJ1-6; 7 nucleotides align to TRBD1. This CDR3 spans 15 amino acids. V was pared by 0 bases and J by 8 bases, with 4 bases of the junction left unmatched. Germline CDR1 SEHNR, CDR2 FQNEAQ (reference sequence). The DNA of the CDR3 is TGTGCCAGCAGCTTAGCGGAGGGGGCGGATTCACCCCTCCACTTT. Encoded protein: CASSLAEGADSPLHF.